This T cell receptor beta chain was observed in a study of radiation and T cells in renal cell carcinoma. The time point here: blood 2 weeks post-SBRT. Indicated treatment: 15 Gy SBRT to primary tumor, nephrectomy 4 weeks later. The tumor was a clear cell renal cell carcinoma. Assay: immunoSEQ multiplex PCR; the TCRdb copy retains only in-frame clones and omits some. In the table there are some 75,000 clones, 82% of which are singletons. V lost 6 bases to trimming and J lost 6 bases; unmatched junction nucleotides: 5. The CDR3 runs to 14 residues. Germline lookup yields CDR1 MNHEY and CDR2 SVGAGI. The sample was blood, taken from a patient whose treatment included radiotherapy and nephrectomy. This chain uses TRBV6-5 with TRBJ2-3, with TRBD1 matching over 11 bases. The clonotype was recovered from a man aged 55-75 years with renal cell carcinoma. The CDR3 is CASSRRDRGDTQYF. The CDR3 DNA is TGTGCCAGCAGCCGCCGGGACAGGGGGGATACGCAGTATTTT.